Presented here are 30 T cell receptor beta chains from one specimen sequenced in a study of a mutant IDH1 vaccine in newly diagnosed glioma. Data came from immunoSEQ multiplex PCR; TCRdb stores just in-frame clones and leaves some out. The sample lists roughly 57,000 clones, about 88% occurring once. These TCRs are of unknown antigen specificity. Specified time point: week 11, during vaccination. Doses consisted of 300 ug of mutant IDH1 20-mer peptide each, paired with topical imiquimod. This specimen was PBMCs, taken from a glioma patient whose treatment included an IDH1 peptide vaccine. The receptors shown here come from a man between 35 and 55 years old with glioma.

CDR3 region: CASSFSPYEQYF. The CDR3 region has the DNA TGTGCCAGCAGCTTTAGCCCCTACGAGCAGTACTTC. J is TRBJ2-7 and V is TRBV7-9; D is undetermined. V was shortened by 3 bases and J by 2 bases, with 5 bases between the two germline ends. This CDR3 region has 12 residues. Germline lookup yields CDR1 SEHNR and CDR2 FQNEAQ (reference sequence).

The J gene is TRBJ2-5, the V gene TRBV28; TRBD2 might be the D (6 bases). V lost 5 bases, J lost 4 bases, and 17 bases lay in between. The germline V gene has CDR1 MDHEN and CDR2 SYDVKM. The CDR3 consists of 15 residues. As DNA, the CDR3 is TGTGCCAGCAGTCTGGGGCCTAGCGTGGGAGAGACCCAGTACTTC. Amino acids: CASSLGPSVGETQYF.

This chain joins TRBV2 and TRBJ2-1; D might be TRBD2 (5 bases). This CDR3 has 14 residues. Germline loops: CDR1 SNHLY, CDR2 FYNNEI. V was cut by 4 bases and J by 2 bases, with 9 bases left in between. Here the CDR3 reads CASSAAGPYNEQFF. The CDR3 DNA follows: TGTGCCAGCAGTGCCGCGGGTCCCTACAATGAGCAGTTCTTC. The full variable domain, completed using reference TRBV2 and TRBJ2-1, is EPEVTQTPSHQVTQMGQEVILRCVPISNHLYFYWYRQILGQKVEFLVSFYNNEISEKSEIFDDQFSVERPDGSNFTLKIRSTKLEDSAMYFCASSAAGPYNEQFFGPGTRLTVL.

Only a few counts were recorded for this clone. This rearrangement joins TRBV14 to TRBJ2-7; possibly TRBD1 for D (5 bases). Trimming left V 10 bases short and J 0 bases short, with 10 bases between. Looked up from germline, CDR1 is SGHDN and CDR2 is FVKESK. This CDR3 spans 12 amino acids. The CDR3, as DNA: TGTGCCATCCATGACAGCTCCTACGAGCAGTACGTC. It codes for CAIHDSSYEQYV.

This clone was seen just once. V and J are TRBV6-1 and TRBJ2-1, with no clear D. The V end was cut by 2 bases, the J end by 13 bases, with 9 bases between. CDR1 is MNHNS, CDR2 SASEGT, per germline. The CDR3 is 11 residues long. The CDR3 DNA reads TGTGCCAGCAGTGAATTTTCCCTCCAGTTCTTC. Its protein is CASSEFSLQFF.

The chain recombines TRBV7-2 with TRBJ1-1; possibly TRBD1 for D (5 bases). CDR3 length: 15 amino acids. Trimming took 1 base from V and 5 from J, leaving 14 bases between them. Germline V CDR1 and CDR2: SGHTA, FQGNSA. The CDR3 sequence is CASSLDGSEGTEAFF. The CDR3 nucleotides read TGTGCCAGCAGCTTAGACGGCTCAGAGGGGACTGAAGCTTTCTTT.

The gene calls are TRBV5-1 and TRBJ1-2; 8 bases line up with TRBD1. The germline V gene encodes CDR1 SGHRS and CDR2 YFSETQ. The V segment lost 1 base and the J segment 7 bases; nucleotides outside the gene matches: 15. The CDR3 consists of 17 residues. This CDR3 is CASSLTPTGGTLSGYTF. CDR3 DNA: TGCGCCAGCAGCTTGACCCCTACAGGGGGTACACTCTCTGGCTACACCTTC.

The V call is TRBV9, the J call TRBJ1-5, with 8 positions matching TRBD1. In germline, CDR1 is SGDLS, CDR2 YYNGEE. This CDR3 spans 15 amino acids. V shed 2 bases, J shed 1 base, and the junction held 2 bases outside the gene matches. The CDR3 DNA follows: TGTGCCAGCAGCGTTGGACAGGGAAGCAATCAGCCCCAGCATTTT. Translated: CASSVGQGSNQPQHF. The full variable domain, rest sourced from reference TRBV9 and TRBJ1-5, is DSGVTQTPKHLITATGQRVTLRCSPRSGDLSVYWYQQSLDQGLQFLIQYYNGEERAKGNILERFSAQQFPDLHSELNLSSLELGDSALYFCASSVGQGSNQPQHFGDGTRLSIL.

This chain connects TRBV28 to TRBJ2-2; D is perhaps TRBD2 (6 bases). V lost 7 bases and J 6 bases, leaving 18 bases between the germline ends. The germline CDR1 and CDR2 sequences are MDHEN and SYDVKM. The CDR3 runs 15 residues. The CDR3: CASTLFPGDPGELFF. DNA for the CDR3: TGTGCCAGCACCCTTTTCCCGGGGGACCCCGGGGAGCTGTTTTTT.

The gene calls are TRBV29-1 and TRBJ2-4; D call uncertain. Between the trimmed V and J ends, which lost 0 bases and 0 bases, there was a span of 6 bases. Germline CDR1 is SQVTM and CDR2 is ANQGSEA. The CDR3 sequence is 14 residues long. The DNA of the CDR3 is TGCAGCGTTGAAGATCACCTAGCCAAAAACATTCAGTACTTC. This codes for CSVEDHLAKNIQYF.

V usage is TRBV2 and J usage is TRBJ1-1; D not certain. The CDR3 loop spans 16 amino acids. Trimming cost V 3 bases and J 0 bases, with 14 bases left between them. From germline, CDR1 is SNHLY and CDR2 FYNNEI. The CDR3 region is CASSELPGVMNTEAFF. The DNA of the CDR3 is TGTGCCAGCAGTGAGCTTCCCGGCGTCATGAACACTGAAGCTTTCTTT. Supplemented by reference TRBV2 and TRBJ1-1, the full variable domain reads EPEVTQTPSHQVTQMGQEVILRCVPISNHLYFYWYRQILGQKVEFLVSFYNNEISEKSEIFDDQFSVERPDGSNFTLKIRSTKLEDSAMYFCASSELPGVMNTEAFFGQGTRLTVV.

The V call is TRBV28, the J call TRBJ1-4, with D hard to call. CDR1 is MDHEN and CDR2 is SYDVKM in the germline V gene. V dropped 6 bases and J dropped 0 bases, with 5 bases sitting between them. The CDR3 sequence is 13 residues long. CDR3 DNA: TGTGCCAGCAGCTTCACAACTAATGAAAAACTGTTTTTT. Its protein product is CASSFTTNEKLFF.

The V and J genes are TRBV6-5 and TRBJ1-1; D remains ambiguous. Germline CDR1 is MNHEY and CDR2 is SVGAGI. Trimming cost V 0 bases and J 2 bases, with 4 bases left between them. The CDR3 has 13 residues. CDR3 nucleotides: TGTGCCAGCAGTTACTCGGACAACACTGAAGCTTTCTTT. Translating gives CASSYSDNTEAFF.

The V call is TRBV7-2, the J call TRBJ2-5; TRBD2 matches at 12 bases. With V trimmed by 1 base and J by 4 bases, 7 bases remained unmatched. The CDR3 spans 17 residues. Germline V gene data show CDR1 as SGHTA and CDR2 as FQGNSA. For the CDR3, the DNA is TGTGCCAGCAGCTTAGGTCTAGCGGGAGGGTATGGAGAGACCCAGTACTTC. It codes for CASSLGLAGGYGETQYF. The full variable domain, with the rest looked up from reference TRBV7-2 and TRBJ2-5, is GAGVSQSPSNKVTEKGKDVELRCDPISGHTALYWYRQSLGQGLEFLIYFQGNSAPDKSGLPSDRFSAERTGGSVSTLTIQRTQQEDSAVYLCASSLGLAGGYGETQYFGPGTRLLVL.

The V and J genes are TRBV27 and TRBJ2-1; D is tentatively TRBD1 or TRBD2 (5 bases each). Between the trimmed V and J ends, which lost 5 bases and 6 bases, there was a span of 11 bases. CDR3 length equals 13 residues. Germline CDR1 MNHEY, CDR2 SMNVEV (reference sequence). CDR3 amino acids: CASSDRGFNEQFF. The DNA of the CDR3 is TGTGCCAGCAGTGACCGGGGCTTCAATGAGCAGTTCTTC.

The chain has TRBV2 and TRBJ2-3, with 12 bases lining up with TRBD2. Germline V gene lookup returns CDR1 SNHLY and CDR2 FYNNEI. With 6 bases clipped from V and 8 bases from J, the junction kept 6 bases outside the gene matches. The CDR3 spans 14 residues. The CDR3 loop reads CASRASGGAGTQYF. The CDR3 DNA reads TGTGCCAGCAGAGCTAGCGGGGGGGCGGGTACGCAGTATTTT.

The CDR3 nucleotides are TGCAGCGTTGAAGCTTCAGGGGGCACCGGGGAGCTGTTTTTT. This codes for CSVEASGGTGELFF. The rearrangement links TRBV29-1 to TRBJ2-2; TRBD1 agrees at 7 bases. V shed 1 base, J shed 4 bases, and the junction held 3 bases outside the gene matches. CDR1 and CDR2 from the germline V gene are SQVTM and ANQGSEA. There are 14 residues in the CDR3.

The chain carries TRBV5-1 and TRBJ2-3, with 10 positions matching TRBD1. Trimming took 0 bases from V and 5 from J; bases not matched to a gene: 6. Looked up from germline, CDR1 is SGHRS and CDR2 is YFSETQ. The CDR3 is 16 residues long. CDR3 nucleotides: TGCGCCAGCAGCTTGGGACAGGGGGCGCGTAGAGATACGCAGTATTTT. The encoded protein is CASSLGQGARRDTQYF. Together with reference TRBV5-1 and TRBJ2-3, the CDR3 gives the full variable domain: KAGVTQTPRYLIKTRGQQVTLSCSPISGHRSVSWYQQTPGQGLQFLFEYFSETQRNKGNFPGRFSGRQFSNSRSEMNVSTLELGDSALYLCASSLGQGARRDTQYFGPGTRLTVL.

The chain uses TRBV11-3 and TRBJ2-7; no firm D call. Germline V gives CDR1 SGHNT, CDR2 YENEEA. V was trimmed by 8 bases and J by 2 bases, leaving 13 bases between them. CDR3 size: 13 residues. CDR3 coding DNA: TGTGCCAGCCCCAGAATCCTCCCCTACGAGCAGTACTTC. It specifies CASPRILPYEQYF.

J is TRBJ2-1 and V is TRBV9; D tentatively fits TRBD1 or TRBD2 (6 bases each). CDR3 length: 17 amino acids. CDR1 and CDR2 from the germline V gene are SGDLS and YYNGEE. V lost 4 bases and J 0 bases, leaving 17 bases between the germline ends. The CDR3: CASSSGASDSSYNEQFF. CDR3 DNA: TGTGCCAGCAGCTCGGGGGCCAGTGATAGCTCCTACAATGAGCAGTTCTTC.

V usage is TRBV21-1 and J usage is TRBJ2-3; TRBD2, the table's D call, was not compared with the DNA. TRBV21-1 is tagged as a pseudogene. The CDR3 totals 15 residues. CDR3 DNA sequence: TGTGCCAGCAGCCCGGGGGGGGCCCCCCCAGATACGCAGTATTTT. Translated, it gives CASSPGGAPPDTQYF.

The gene calls are TRBV6-4 and TRBJ2-7; D not certain. There are 17 residues in the CDR3. The V end lost 2 bases, the J end lost 0 bases, and 17 bases lay between the germline ends. Germline lookup yields CDR1 MRHNA and CDR2 SNTAGT. The CDR3 protein is CASSDTTARLFSYEQYV. CDR3 nucleotides: TGTGCCAGCAGTGACACCACCGCCAGGCTGTTCTCCTACGAGCAGTACGTC.

The chain is built from TRBV6-5 and TRBJ1-1, with TRBD1 matching 8 bases. V lost 6 bases, J lost 2 bases, and 8 bases stayed unmatched. The CDR3 has 15 residues. Germline values: CDR1 MNHEY, CDR2 SVGAGI. This CDR3 is CASRRTGTGNTEAFF. CDR3 DNA sequence: TGTGCCAGCAGGAGAACCGGGACAGGCAACACTGAAGCTTTCTTT.

The V gene is TRBV5-5, the J gene TRBJ2-1; TRBD1 aligns across 10 bases. Germline assignment: CDR1 SGHKS and CDR2 YYEKEE (reference sequence). The CDR3 has 15 amino acids. The V gene end was trimmed by 4 bases and the J gene end by 7 bases; junction bases not matched to a gene: 8. The CDR3 protein is CASSVRTGGNNEQFF. CDR3 DNA sequence: TGTGCCAGCAGCGTTCGGACAGGGGGAAATAATGAGCAGTTCTTC.

The V gene is TRBV2, the J gene TRBJ2-7; no definite D call. This CDR3 contains 12 residues. The V and J ends lost 7 bases and 0 bases respectively, with 7 bases between them. In germline, CDR1 is SNHLY, CDR2 FYNNEI. The CDR3 spells CASTVSSYEQYF. In DNA, the CDR3 is TGTGCCAGCACCGTGAGCTCCTACGAGCAGTACTTC. Filled out from reference TRBV2 and TRBJ2-7, the complete variable domain reads EPEVTQTPSHQVTQMGQEVILRCVPISNHLYFYWYRQILGQKVEFLVSFYNNEISEKSEIFDDQFSVERPDGSNFTLKIRSTKLEDSAMYFCASTVSSYEQYFGPGTRLTVT.

The genes are TRBV28 and TRBJ2-3; 8 bases are shared with TRBD2. The CDR3 is made up of 15 amino acids. V trimming: 3 bases; J trimming: 0 bases; junction bases outside the gene matches: 2. CDR1 is MDHEN, CDR2 SYDVKM, per germline. The CDR3 spells CASSFSSGSTDTQYF. The CDR3 DNA follows: TGTGCCAGCAGTTTCTCTAGCGGGAGCACAGATACGCAGTATTTT. The variable domain in full, completed from reference TRBV28 and TRBJ2-3, reads DVKVTQSSRYLVKRTGEKVFLECVQDMDHENMFWYRQDPGLGLRLIYFSYDVKMKEKGDIPEGYSVSREKKERFSLILESASTNQTSMYLCASSFSSGSTDTQYFGPGTRLTVL.

This chain uses TRBV28 with TRBJ1-2; D uncertain. The CDR3 consists of 13 residues. Germline V lookup: CDR1 MDHEN, CDR2 SYDVKM. V was pared by 4 bases and J by 8 bases, with 14 bases between. The CDR3 protein is CASSSTQGGGYTF. The CDR3 nucleotides read TGTGCCAGCAGTTCTACCCAAGGCGGAGGCTACACCTTC.

The rearrangement uses TRBV10-3 and TRBJ1-1; tentative D call: TRBD1 (6 bases). The CDR3 totals 13 residues. V was cut by 7 bases and J by 3 bases, with 12 bases left in between. Germline assignment: CDR1 ENHRY and CDR2 SYGVKD. The CDR3 region is CAITPQGDTEAFF. CDR3 DNA sequence: TGTGCCATCACCCCACAGGGAGACACTGAAGCTTTCTTT.

The gene calls are TRBV6-6 and TRBJ1-4, with D uncertain. The CDR3 is 11 residues long. CDR1 and CDR2 from the germline V gene are MNHNY and SVGAGI (reference sequence). Trimming removed 7 bases at V and 8 bases at J, with 8 bases between. This chain's CDR3 is CASTYGEKLFF. The CDR3 DNA sequence: TGTGCCAGCACCTACGGGGAAAAACTGTTTTTT.

This chain connects TRBV14 to TRBJ2-7; TRBD1 matches at 8 bases. The CDR3 covers 14 residues. V was clipped by 11 bases and J by 3 bases; unmatched bases: 12. CDR1 and CDR2 from the germline V gene are SGHDN and FVKESK. The CDR3 DNA follows: TGTGCCGAACAGACAGGGGAAGCTATCTACGAGCAGTACTTC. It is translated as CAEQTGEAIYEQYF.